These 18 T cell receptor beta chains were all obtained from the same sample, sequenced in a study of T cell responses to AZD1222 COVID-19 vaccine. The table came from immunoSEQ multiplex PCR; TCRdb's copy has only in-frame clones and leaves some out. The sample shows 110,000 or so clones, 70% to 90% of them seen only once. The source was peripheral blood, collected 28 days after the second AZD1222 dose. Receptors were obtained from an adult who received the AZD1222 COVID-19 vaccine.

This chain connects TRBV9 to TRBJ2-3; D ambiguous. Trimming pared 0 bases from V and 2 bases from J, leaving 10 bases between. CDR1 is SGDLS and CDR2 is YYNGEE in the germline V gene. This CDR3 region has 15 residues. The CDR3 protein is CASSVAGSVTDTQYF. CDR3 sequence (DNA): TGTGCCAGCAGCGTAGCGGGCAGTGTCACAGATACGCAGTATTTT. Combining the CDR3 with reference TRBV9 and TRBJ2-3 gives the whole variable domain DSGVTQTPKHLITATGQRVTLRCSPRSGDLSVYWYQQSLDQGLQFLIQYYNGEERAKGNILERFSAQQFPDLHSELNLSSLELGDSALYFCASSVAGSVTDTQYFGPGTRLTVL.

V gene TRBV6-2 or TRBV6-3 combines with J gene TRBJ2-7; no reliable D call. Trimming shortened V by 6 bases and J by 0 bases, and 12 bases separated the two germline ends. The CDR3 consists of 14 residues. Germline V gene lookup returns CDR1 MNHEY and CDR2 SVGEGT. The CDR3 DNA reads as TGTGCCAGCAGCTCCCCACGACGCTCCTACGAGCAGTACTTC. Translated, it gives CASSSPRRSYEQYF.

The rearrangement joins TRBV5-8 to TRBJ1-5, with D perhaps TRBD1 (5 bases). Germline assignment: CDR1 SGHTS and CDR2 YDEGEE. V was cut by 3 bases and J by 4 bases, with 11 bases left in between. The CDR3 contains 14 residues. In DNA form, the CDR3 reads TGTGCCAGCAGCTACAGGCCGTTAAATCAGCCCCAGCATTTT. Translation: CASSYRPLNQPQHF.

This clone was recorded once. The CDR3 loop is CSAGTGWEQYF. The CDR3 nucleotides are TGCAGTGCTGGGACAGGATGGGAGCAGTACTTC. The V and J genes are TRBV20-1 and TRBJ2-7; 8 bases are shared with TRBD1. CDR1 is DFQATT, CDR2 SNEGSKA, per germline (reference sequence). The trim removed 5 bases at V and 7 bases at J, leaving 4 bases unmatched. This CDR3 has 11 residues.

The genes are TRBV7-9 and TRBJ1-5; D is possibly TRBD1 (6 bases). Trimming cost V 4 bases and J 6 bases, with 10 bases left between them. The CDR3 extends over 13 amino acids. CDR1 SEHNR and CDR2 FQNEAQ come from the germline V gene (reference sequence). The CDR3 loop is CASSSDRTQPQHF. CDR3 nucleotide sequence: TGTGCCAGCAGCTCAGACAGGACTCAGCCCCAGCATTTT.

V and J are TRBV10-3 and TRBJ2-3; 9 bases fit TRBD2. The CDR3 loop spans 14 amino acids. CDR1 ENHRY and CDR2 SYGVKD come from the germline V gene. CDR3 coding DNA: TGTGCTTCCGGGGCTAGCGGGGCCGCAGATACGCAGTATTTT. It is translated as CASGASGAADTQYF.

This clone was detected only a few times. V gene TRBV28 combines with J gene TRBJ1-2, with 7 bases identical to TRBD1. Germline values: CDR1 MDHEN, CDR2 SYDVKM. The V gene end was trimmed by 4 bases and the J gene end by 5 bases; junction bases not matched to a gene: 10. The CDR3 consists of 15 residues. CDR3 DNA: TGTGCCAGCAGTTCCTCGACAGGGTATTGGTATGGCTACACCTTC. The encoded protein is CASSSSTGYWYGYTF.

Points on this clone: Additional DNA sequences in this sample encode the identical CDR3. The chain joins TRBV11-2 to TRBJ1-2, with TRBD1 matching 10 bases. CDR1 and CDR2 (germline): SGHAT, FQNNGV. The CDR3 contains 14 residues. V shed 5 bases and J 2 bases; nucleotides not matched to a gene: 2. CDR3 in amino acids: CASSPGQGNYGYTF. CDR3 DNA sequence: TGTGCCAGCAGCCCGGGACAGGGGAACTATGGCTACACCTTC.

The rearrangement uses TRBV18 and TRBJ1-6; 10 nucleotides align to TRBD1. The CDR3 totals 14 residues. Germline CDR1 and CDR2: KGHSH and LQKENI. V was pared by 4 bases and J by 9 bases, with 3 bases of the junction left unmatched. In nucleotides, the CDR3 is TGTGCCAGCTCACAGGGACAGGGGAGTTCACCCCTCCACTTT. It codes for CASSQGQGSSPLHF.

This sequence joins TRBV10-3 and TRBJ1-5; TRBD1 aligns across 7 bases. From germline, CDR1 is ENHRY and CDR2 SYGVKD. The CDR3 length is 17 residues. V lost 2 bases to trimming and J lost 2 bases; unmatched junction nucleotides: 9. The CDR3 region is CAISERGLLKGNQPQHF. DNA for the CDR3: TGTGCCATCAGTGAGAGGGGGCTCTTAAAGGGCAATCAGCCCCAGCATTTT.

The CDR3 DNA reads as TGTGCCAGCAGTTTAACAGGGGCAACTAATGAAAAACTGTTTTTT. It codes for CASSLTGATNEKLFF. The chain couples TRBV28 to TRBJ1-4, with TRBD1 matching 7 bases. CDR1 and CDR2 from the germline V gene are MDHEN and SYDVKM. The CDR3 runs 15 residues. With 2 bases clipped from V and 0 bases from J, the junction kept 0 bases outside the gene matches.

The V call is TRBV10-3, the J call TRBJ1-2, with D possibly matching TRBD1 (5 bases). The CDR3 spans 13 residues. V gave up 3 bases and J gave up 8 bases, with 13 bases separating them. The germline CDR1 and CDR2 sequences are ENHRY and SYGVKD. The CDR3 nucleotides are TGTGCCATCAGTGAAGGGGCCGCTCTGGGCTACACCTTC. The encoded protein is CAISEGAALGYTF.

The rearrangement joins TRBV9 to TRBJ1-4; D is undetermined. Trimming took off 1 base at V and 8 bases at J, with 12 bases between the two ends. CDR1 SGDLS and CDR2 YYNGEE come from the germline V gene. The CDR3 contains 14 residues. CDR3 loop: CASSVLWGGEKLFF. CDR3 DNA: TGTGCCAGCAGCGTACTGTGGGGAGGCGAAAAACTGTTTTTT.

The chain employs TRBV5-4 and TRBJ2-3, with 8 bases fitting TRBD2. The germline V gene encodes CDR1 SGHNT and CDR2 YYREEE (reference sequence). This CDR3 is 17 amino acids long. The V gene end was trimmed by 3 bases and the J gene end by 2 bases; junction bases not matched to a gene: 11. CDR3 in DNA: TGTGCCAGCAGCTCCCCTGGAGCTAGCGGGCTCACAGATACGCAGTATTTT. Translation: CASSSPGASGLTDTQYF.

This chain connects TRBV6-5 to TRBJ2-3, with 8 bases identical to TRBD1. Trimming removed 10 bases from V and 0 bases from J; junction bases left unmatched: 6. CDR3 size: 14 residues. Germline assignment: CDR1 MNHEY and CDR2 SVGAGI. Here the CDR3 reads CATKQGVSTDTQYF. In DNA form, the CDR3 reads TGTGCCACCAAACAGGGGGTCAGCACAGATACGCAGTATTTT.

V and J are TRBV14 and TRBJ2-7, with D perhaps TRBD1 (6 bases). The CDR3 loop spans 16 amino acids. Germline assignment: CDR1 SGHDN and CDR2 FVKESK. V dropped 6 bases and J dropped 2 bases, with 20 bases sitting between them. CDR3 DNA: TGTGCCAGCAGTCTGGGGGCCGGGACCCTCGCCTACGAGCAGTACTTC. Translated: CASSLGAGTLAYEQYF. Supplemented by reference TRBV14 and TRBJ2-7, the full variable domain reads EAGVTQFPSHSVIEKGQTVTLRCDPISGHDNLYWYRRVMGKEIKFLLHFVKESKQDESGMPNNRFLAERTGGTYSTLKVQPAELEDSGVYFCASSLGAGTLAYEQYFGPGTRLTVT.

CDR3 bases: TGTGCCAGCAGCCAGGATGAGGGCTACACCTTC. As protein: CASSQDEGYTF. The genes are TRBV6-5 and TRBJ1-2; D is unclear. V shed 6 bases and J shed 8 bases, with 10 bases lying between them. This CDR3 has 11 residues. The germline V gene has CDR1 MNHEY and CDR2 SVGAGI.

This clone was picked up a small number of times. The V and J genes are TRBV6-6 and TRBJ2-2; 12 bases are a match to TRBD1. The germline gives CDR1 MNHNY, CDR2 SVGAGI (reference sequence). The junction had 14 bases not matched to a gene; V was cut back by 5 bases and J by 7 bases. The CDR3 totals 18 residues. The CDR3 DNA is TGTGCCAGCAGTCACCACCGGGACAGGGGGCGCAGGAACGGGGAGCTGTTTTTT. Translation: CASSHHRDRGRRNGELFF.